Reported below is one T cell receptor beta chain. The specificity of this receptor is unknown. No much larger clone is present one base from it, and per-base qualities are unavailable. This sample's treatment or condition label indicates: 15 to 20 received Ad26.COV2.S at low or high dose, single or two shots; roughly five received placebo; per-sample allocation not given. For vaccine and placebo recipients, repertoires were sequenced using samples collected on day 63 after the first injection. In Cohort 1b, roughly 25 adults aged 18-55 years were enrolled at a single site in Boston, USA, between 29 July and 7 August 2020. Ad26.COV2.S was a replication-incompetent adenovirus type 26 vector expressing a prefusion-stabilized SARS-CoV-2 spike protein from the original Wuhan strain. The CDR3 goes from the cysteine to the phenylalanine over 15 residues. The entry retains the CDR3 DNA only, 45 bases that are in frame from base 1. V loses 3 bases at its end and J loses 1 base; junction bases beyond the gene matches: 4. CDR1 is given as MNHEY and CDR2 as SMNVEV, both from the germline V gene (reference sequence).

The record originates from a study of Ad26.COV2.S vaccination and SARS-CoV-2 variants (dated by TCRdb to about 2021). Background on the whole study: Donors in the vaccine arm were drawn from COV1001, a phase I-IIa trial of Ad26.COV2.S in healthy adults that was multicentre, randomized, double-blind and placebo-controlled. Ad26.COV2.S was given intramuscularly at 5x10^10 or 1x10^11 viral particles, as a single shot or as two shots 56 days apart. Trial participants were randomized into five groups of five, in which low-dose or high-dose Ad26.COV2.S was given once or twice, or placebo was given on both occasions. A total of around 32 samples were included in the TCR-sequenced set, comprising around 19 Ad26.COV2.S vaccine recipients, 5 placebo recipients and 8 SARS-CoV-2 convalescent individuals. Blinding of investigators to trial group allocation was maintained during experiments and outcome assessment. Sequencing of the TCRbeta repertoire served to evaluate the specificity and breadth of SARS-CoV-2-reactive T cell receptors following Ad26.COV2.S vaccination.

Study-wide findings and limitations: Substantial breadth of spike-specific CD8+ and CD4+ T cell responses was reported after vaccination. Higher spike-specific TCR breadth was observed in Ad26.COV2.S recipients than in placebo recipients (P = 0.0014). Comparable non-spike TCR breadth was observed between vaccine and placebo recipients, consistent with only spike being contained in the vaccine. The authors noted that total T cell responses may have been underestimated by the TCR breadth and depth analyses. The study was not powered for comparison of responses between vaccine doses or regimens.

TCRbeta CDR3 regions were sequenced with the immunoSEQ Assay. After extraction, genomic DNA underwent amplification by bias-controlled multiplex PCR, followed by high-throughput sequencing. The authors processed their data as follows. Collapsing and filtering of sequences were performed to quantify the absolute abundance of each unique TCRbeta CDR3 region. Usable DNA was measured by amplifying reference genes present in all nucleated cells, and TCRbeta template counts were normalized to that usable DNA to estimate T cell fraction. Repertoire TCRs were annotated as SARS-CoV-2-specific when V gene, CDR3 amino acid sequence and J gene were exactly matched to a known reactive TCR set. The reference SARS-CoV-2 TCR set was derived from MIRA and filtered for enrichment in COVID-19-positive ImmuneCODE repertoires, a step that removed public or cross-reactive TCRs. Using the MIRA antigens, annotated TCRs were further analysed by specific ORF or by position within an ORF. Depth was the summed frequency of annotated unique rearrangements, while breadth was defined as annotated unique rearrangements over total unique productive rearrangements. Two-sided Wilcoxon rank-sum tests were applied when comparing TCR breadth between groups. The clones in this table, taken by TCRdb from immuneACCESS, are in-frame only. Not every clone is retained; where verified, under half of the shortfall comes from an unresolved V gene, and the cause of the rest is unknown. V and J calls plus clone size are reproduced from that table; the DNA served to infer D and trimming. For this sample there are 350,000 to 450,000 clones; roughly 90% appear just once. The ten largest clones take up 1.5% to 2% of the sample.

The V and J genes are TRBV27 and TRBJ2-5; the central 8 bases match TRBD1. The sample was peripheral blood, taken in a trial of Ad26.COV2.S vaccine versus placebo. This clonotype was obtained from a person aged 18-60 years who received the Ad26.COV2.S COVID-19 vaccine or a placebo. The DNA reads as follows: TGTGCCAGCAGTTTTGGGACAGGACCCCAAGAGACCCAGTACTTC. Protein translation: CASSFGTGPQETQYF.